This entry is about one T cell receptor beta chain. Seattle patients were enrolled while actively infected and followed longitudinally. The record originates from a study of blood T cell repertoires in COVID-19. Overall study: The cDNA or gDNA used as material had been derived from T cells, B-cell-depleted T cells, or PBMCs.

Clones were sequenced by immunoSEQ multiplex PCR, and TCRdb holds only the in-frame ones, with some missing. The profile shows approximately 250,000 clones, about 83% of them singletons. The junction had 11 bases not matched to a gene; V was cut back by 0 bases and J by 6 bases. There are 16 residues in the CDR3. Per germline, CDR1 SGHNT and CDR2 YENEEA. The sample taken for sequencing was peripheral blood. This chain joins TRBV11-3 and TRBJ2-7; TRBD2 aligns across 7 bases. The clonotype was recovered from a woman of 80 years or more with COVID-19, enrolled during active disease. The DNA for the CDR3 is TGTGCCAGCAGCTTAGATGGGGGAAGCGGGGTCGGCGAGCAGTACTTC. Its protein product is CASSLDGGSGVGEQYF.